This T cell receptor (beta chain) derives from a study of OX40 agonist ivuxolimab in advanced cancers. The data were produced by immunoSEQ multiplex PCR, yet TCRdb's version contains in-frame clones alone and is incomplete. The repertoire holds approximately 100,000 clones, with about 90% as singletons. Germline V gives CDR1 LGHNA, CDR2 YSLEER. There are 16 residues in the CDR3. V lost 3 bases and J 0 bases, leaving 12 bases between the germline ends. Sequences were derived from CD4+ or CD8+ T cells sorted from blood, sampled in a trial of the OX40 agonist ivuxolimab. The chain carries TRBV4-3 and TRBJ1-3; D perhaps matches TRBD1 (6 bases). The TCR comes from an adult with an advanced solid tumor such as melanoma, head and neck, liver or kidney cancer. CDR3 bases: TGCGCCAGCAGCCAGGAGGACAGCCTCTCTGGAAACACCATATATTTT. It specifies CASSQEDSLSGNTIYF.